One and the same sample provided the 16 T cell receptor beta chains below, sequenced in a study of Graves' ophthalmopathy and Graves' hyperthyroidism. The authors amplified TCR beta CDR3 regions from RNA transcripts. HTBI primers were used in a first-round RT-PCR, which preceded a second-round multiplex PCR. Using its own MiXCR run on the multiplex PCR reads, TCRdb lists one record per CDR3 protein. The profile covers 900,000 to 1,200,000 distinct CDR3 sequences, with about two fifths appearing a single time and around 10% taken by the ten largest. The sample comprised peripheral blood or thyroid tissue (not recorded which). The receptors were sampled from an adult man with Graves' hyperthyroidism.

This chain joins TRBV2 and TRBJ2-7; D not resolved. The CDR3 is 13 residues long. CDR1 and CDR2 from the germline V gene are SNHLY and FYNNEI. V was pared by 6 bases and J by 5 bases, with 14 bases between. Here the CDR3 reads CASSVALGNEQYF. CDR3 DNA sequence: TGTGCCAGCAGCGTAGCCCTTGGTAACGAGCAGTACTTC. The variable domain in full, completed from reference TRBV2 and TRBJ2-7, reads EPEVTQTPSHQVTQMGQEVILRCVPISNHLYFYWYRQILGQKVEFLVSFYNNEISEKSEIFDDQFSVERPDGSNFTLKIRSTKLEDSAMYFCASSVALGNEQYFGPGTRLTVT.

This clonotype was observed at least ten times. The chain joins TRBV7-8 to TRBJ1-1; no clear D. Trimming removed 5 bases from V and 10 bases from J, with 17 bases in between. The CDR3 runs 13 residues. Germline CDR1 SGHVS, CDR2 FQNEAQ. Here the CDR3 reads CASSPSRAGRAFF. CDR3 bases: TGTGCCAGCAGCCCATCGCGAGCCGGGAGAGCTTTCTTT.

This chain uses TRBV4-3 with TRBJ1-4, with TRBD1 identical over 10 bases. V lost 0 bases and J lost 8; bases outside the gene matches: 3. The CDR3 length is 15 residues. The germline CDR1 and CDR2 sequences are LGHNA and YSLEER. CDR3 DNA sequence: TGCGCCAGCAGCCAAGATTTGACAGGGGGCGAAAAACTGTTTTTT. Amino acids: CASSQDLTGGEKLFF.

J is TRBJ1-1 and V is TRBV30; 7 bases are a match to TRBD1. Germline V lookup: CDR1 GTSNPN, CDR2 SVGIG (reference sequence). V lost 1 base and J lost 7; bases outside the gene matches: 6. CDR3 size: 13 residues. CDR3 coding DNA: TGTGCCTGGAGTGGCCCGGGACAGCGTGAAGCTTTCTTT. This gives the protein CAWSGPGQREAFF.

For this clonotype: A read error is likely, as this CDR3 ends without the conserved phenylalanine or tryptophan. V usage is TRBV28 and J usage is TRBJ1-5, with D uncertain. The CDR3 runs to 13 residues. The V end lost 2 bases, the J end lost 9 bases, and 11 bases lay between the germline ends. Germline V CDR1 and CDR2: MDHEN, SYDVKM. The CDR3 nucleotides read TGTGCCAGCAGTTTACCGGGTCTTGGGCCCCAGCATTCT. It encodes CASSLPGLGPQHS.

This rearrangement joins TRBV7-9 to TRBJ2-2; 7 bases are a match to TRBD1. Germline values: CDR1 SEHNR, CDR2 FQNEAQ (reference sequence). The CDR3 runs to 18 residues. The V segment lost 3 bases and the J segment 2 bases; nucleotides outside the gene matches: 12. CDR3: CASSLPRTGHFNTGELFF. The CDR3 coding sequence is TGTGCCAGCAGCTTGCCAAGGACAGGCCACTTTAACACCGGGGAGCTGTTTTTT.

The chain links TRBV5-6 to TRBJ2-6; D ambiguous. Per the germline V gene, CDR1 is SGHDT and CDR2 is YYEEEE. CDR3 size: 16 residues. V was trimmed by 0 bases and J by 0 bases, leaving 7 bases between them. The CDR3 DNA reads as TGTGCCAGCAGCTTGGACAGTCTCTCTGGGGCCAACGTCCTGACTTTC. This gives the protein CASSLDSLSGANVLTF.

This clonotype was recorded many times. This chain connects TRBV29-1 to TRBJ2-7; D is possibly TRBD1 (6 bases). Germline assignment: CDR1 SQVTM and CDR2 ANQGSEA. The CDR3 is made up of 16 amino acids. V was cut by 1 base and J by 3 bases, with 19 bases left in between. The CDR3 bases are TGCAGCGTTGAAGTTGTTAAGGGACGCAGGGGCTACGAGCAGTACTTC. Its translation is CSVEVVKGRRGYEQYF.

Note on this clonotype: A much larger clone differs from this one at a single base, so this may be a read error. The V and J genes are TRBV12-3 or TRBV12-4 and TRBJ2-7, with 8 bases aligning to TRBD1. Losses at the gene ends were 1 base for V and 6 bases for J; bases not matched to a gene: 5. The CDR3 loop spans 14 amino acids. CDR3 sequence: CASSLVRQGSEQYF. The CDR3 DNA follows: TGTGCCAGCAGTTTAGTTAGACAGGGGAGCGAGCAGTACTTC.

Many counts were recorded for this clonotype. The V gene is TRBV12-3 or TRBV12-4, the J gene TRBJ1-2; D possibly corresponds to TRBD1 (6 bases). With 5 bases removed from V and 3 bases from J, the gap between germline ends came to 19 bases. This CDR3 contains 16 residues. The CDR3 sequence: CASSLTESQGHYGYTF. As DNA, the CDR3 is TGTGCCAGCAGTCTGACGGAGAGCCAGGGGCACTATGGCTACACCTTC.

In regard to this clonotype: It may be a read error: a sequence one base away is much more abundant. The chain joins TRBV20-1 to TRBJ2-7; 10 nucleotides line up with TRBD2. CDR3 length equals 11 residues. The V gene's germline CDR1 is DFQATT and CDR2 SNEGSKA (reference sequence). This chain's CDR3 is CSGLAGVEQCF. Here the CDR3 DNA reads TGCAGTGGGCTAGCGGGAGTCGAGCAGTGCTTC.

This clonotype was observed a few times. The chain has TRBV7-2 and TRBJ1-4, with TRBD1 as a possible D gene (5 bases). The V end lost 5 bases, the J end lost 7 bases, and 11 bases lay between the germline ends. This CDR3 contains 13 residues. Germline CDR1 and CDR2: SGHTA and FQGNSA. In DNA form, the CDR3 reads TGTGCCAGCAGCCGACAGAGGAGTGAAAAACTGTTTTTT. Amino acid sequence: CASSRQRSEKLFF.

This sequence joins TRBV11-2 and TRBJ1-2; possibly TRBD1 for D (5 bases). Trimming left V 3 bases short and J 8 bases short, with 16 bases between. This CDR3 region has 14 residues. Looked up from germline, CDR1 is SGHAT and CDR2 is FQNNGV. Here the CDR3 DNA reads TGTGCCAGCAGCTTGGGGCCAGGGCCAAACGGCTACACCTTC. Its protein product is CASSLGPGPNGYTF.

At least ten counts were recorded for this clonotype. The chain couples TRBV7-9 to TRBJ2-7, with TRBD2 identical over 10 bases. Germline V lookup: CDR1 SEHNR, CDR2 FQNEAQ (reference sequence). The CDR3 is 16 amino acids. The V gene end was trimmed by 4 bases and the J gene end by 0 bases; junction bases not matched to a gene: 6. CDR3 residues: CASSSTSGASSYEQYF. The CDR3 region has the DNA TGTGCCAGCAGCTCCACTAGCGGGGCGAGCTCCTACGAGCAGTACTTC.

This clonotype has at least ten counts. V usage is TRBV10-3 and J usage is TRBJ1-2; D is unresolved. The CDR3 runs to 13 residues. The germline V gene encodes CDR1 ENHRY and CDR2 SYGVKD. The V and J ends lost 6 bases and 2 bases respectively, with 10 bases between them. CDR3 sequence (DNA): TGTGCCATCAGCGACCTATCCAACTATGGCTACACCTTC. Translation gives CAISDLSNYGYTF.

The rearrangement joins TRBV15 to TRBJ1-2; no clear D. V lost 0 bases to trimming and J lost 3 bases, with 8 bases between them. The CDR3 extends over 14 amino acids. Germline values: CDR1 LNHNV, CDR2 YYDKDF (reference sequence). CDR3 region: CATSRDRRDYGYTF. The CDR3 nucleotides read TGTGCCACCAGCAGAGACAGGAGGGACTATGGCTACACCTTC.